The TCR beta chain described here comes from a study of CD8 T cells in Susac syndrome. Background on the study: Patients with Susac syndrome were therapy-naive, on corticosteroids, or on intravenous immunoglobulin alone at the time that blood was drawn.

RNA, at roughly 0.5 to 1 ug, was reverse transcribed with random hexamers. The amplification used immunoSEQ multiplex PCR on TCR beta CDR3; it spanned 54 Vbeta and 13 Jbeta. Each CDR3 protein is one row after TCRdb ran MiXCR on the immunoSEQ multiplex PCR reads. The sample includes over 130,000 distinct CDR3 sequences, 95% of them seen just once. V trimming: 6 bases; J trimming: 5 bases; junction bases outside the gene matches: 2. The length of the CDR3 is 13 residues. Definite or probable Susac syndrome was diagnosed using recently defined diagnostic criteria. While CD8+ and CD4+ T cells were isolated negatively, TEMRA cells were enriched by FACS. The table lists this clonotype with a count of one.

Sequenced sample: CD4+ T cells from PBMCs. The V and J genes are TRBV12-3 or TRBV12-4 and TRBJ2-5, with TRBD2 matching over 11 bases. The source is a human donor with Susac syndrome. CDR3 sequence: CASSRTSGETQYF. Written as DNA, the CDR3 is TGTGCCAGCAGCCGGACTAGCGGGGAGACCCAGTACTTC.